The sequence of this T cell receptor (beta chain) was determined in a study of T-cell memory formation after mild COVID-19. Study-wide background: TCR clustering was largely donor specific. Study findings and constraints: Researchers found some responding clones in pre-infection memory, a sign that cross-reactive memory joined.

TCRdb independently ran MiXCR on the 5' RACE reads; one entry per CDR3 protein. Among under 300,000 distinct CDR3 sequences listed, roughly 8% were seen once. The V segment lost 5 bases and the J segment 6 bases; nucleotides outside the gene matches: 12. Germline V gene data show CDR1 as SGHRS and CDR2 as YFSETQ. The CDR3 length is 15 residues. This clonotype was seen repeatedly, ten times or more. The antigen is undetermined. This receptor was identified in a man aged 18 to 30 who had mild COVID-19 (a few samples of this study predate the infection). Cell type and time point are not known. Sequencing was performed on PBMCs or a T cell subset sorted from them (not recorded which). This chain connects TRBV5-1 to TRBJ2-3, with 7 bases aligning to TRBD1. The CDR3, as DNA: TGCGCCAGCAGGACAGGGTCCGGATCGTTGGATACGCAGTATTTT. This sequence encodes CASRTGSGSLDTQYF.